The clone carrying this T cell receptor beta chain has just a few counts. Its antigen is unidentified. The sample's time point: week 47, end of study. Doses consisted of 300 ug of mutant IDH1 20-mer peptide each, paired with topical imiquimod. Newly diagnosed WHO grade 3 or 4 IDH1-mutant, ATRX-lost astrocytomas were identified in the donors. This CDR3 contains 13 residues. Germline V gene sequence: CDR1 LNHDA, CDR2 SQIVND (reference sequence). Trimming cost V 3 bases and J 1 base, with 6 bases left between them. This sample is part of a study of a mutant IDH1 vaccine in newly diagnosed glioma. Study background: Investigators started vaccination 4-6 weeks after radiotherapy alone, or with temozolomide cycles. The therapy given earlier, which was standard therapy, consisted of radiotherapy, temozolomide, or both, and most of the patients received both.

Some clones are missing from TCRdb's copy, which holds only in-frame ones; the method was immunoSEQ multiplex PCR. The table lists around 40,000 clones, 82% of them singletons. Study results and limitations: Pseudoprogression seemingly bore no relation to changes in top peripheral T cell clonotypes.

The chain links TRBV19 to TRBJ1-1; D is uncertain. The TCR was taken from a man younger than 35 with glioma. Some clones in this sample may be carry-over from other donors' samples. The starting material was PBMCs, obtained from a glioma patient whose treatment included an IDH1 peptide vaccine. CDR3 protein: CASSIVPNTEAFF. For the CDR3, the DNA is TGTGCCAGTAGTATCGTCCCGAACACTGAAGCTTTCTTT.